These T cell receptor beta chains were read from a single sample in a study of ipilimumab plus nivolumab after autologous stem cell transplantation. Profiled with immunoSEQ multiplex PCR; TCRdb holds only in-frame clones, not every one. In the table there are over 80,000 clones, over 80% of which are singletons. The sequences come from PBMCs, collected in a trial of ipilimumab plus nivolumab as post-transplant consolidation. The receptors come from a male donor with diffuse large B-cell lymphoma. CDR3s include the opening cysteine and the closing phenylalanine or tryptophan. Fields, in order: clone size, V gene, J gene, D gene, CDR3 DNA, CDR3 protein. A D gene is named only where the DNA matches it firmly. Not every row has a clone size; where given, it reads once, few, many or a size class.

>-|TRBV18|TRBJ2-5|-
TGTGCCAGCTCCTCCGGGTCCGGGGAGACCCAGTACTTC
CASSSGSGETQYF
>-|TRBV11-3|TRBJ2-7|TRBD1
TGTGCCAGCAGCCAGGGGGCGAGCGAGCAGTACTTC
CASSQGASEQYF
>-|TRBV6-5|TRBJ1-1|-
TGTGCCAGCAGGAAGGACCCATCGAACACTGAAGCTTTCTTT
CASRKDPSNTEAFF
>-|TRBV5-6|TRBJ2-2|-
TGTGCCAGCAGACGCAGGGGTTTTGACACCGGGGAGCTGTTTTTT
CASRRRGFDTGELFF
>-|TRBV5-4|TRBJ2-1|-
TGTGCCAGCAGCCAAAAGGGATCCAATGAGCAGTTCTTC
CASSQKGSNEQFF
>-|TRBV18|TRBJ2-1|-
TGTGCCAGCTCACCATTGGAGGCGAATGAGCAGTTCTTC
CASSPLEANEQFF
>-|TRBV5-1|TRBJ2-7|TRBD1
TGCGCCAGCAGCTTGGCCGAGGCAGGGGGAAGCGAGCAGTACTTC
CASSLAEAGGSEQYF
>-|TRBV6-1|TRBJ1-2|-
TGTGCCAGCAGTGTAGGAGGGGGGGCTGGAGGCTACACCTTC
CASSVGGGAGGYTF
>-|TRBV1|TRBJ2-1|-
TGCACCAGCAGCCAAGAAGCGGGGGGCCACTCCTACAATGAGCAGTTCTTC
CTSSQEAGGHSYNEQFF
>-|TRBV6-5|TRBJ2-5|-
TGTGCCAGCAGTTATGGGGAGAGCCAGTACTTC
CASSYGESQYF
>-|TRBV29-1|TRBJ2-3|-
TGCAGCGGTGACTCGGATACGCAGTATTTT
CSGDSDTQYF
>-|TRBV7-9|TRBJ2-7|-
TGTGCCAGCACCATCGGTTCCTCCTACGAGCAGTACTTC
CASTIGSSYEQYF
>-|TRBV15|TRBJ1-2|TRBD1
TGTGCCACCAGCAGACGGGACAGGCGAAACTATGGCTACACCTTC
CATSRRDRRNYGYTF
>-|TRBV19|TRBJ1-2|TRBD1
TGTGCCAGCAGGCAGGACAGGGGACCTCGGGGCTACACCTTC
CASRQDRGPRGYTF
>-|TRBV11-2|TRBJ2-5|-
TGTGCCAGCAGCTTAAGAGCGGGTGGGGAGACCCAGTACTTC
CASSLRAGGETQYF
>once|TRBV19|TRBJ1-6|-
TGTGCCAGTAGTATAGATGCGTGGCCCTCCTATAATTCACCCCTCCACTTT
CASSIDAWPSYNSPLHF
>-|TRBV5-1|TRBJ1-5|TRBD1
TGCGCCAGCAGCCCAGGGGGCGGCAATCAGCCCCAGCATTTT
CASSPGGGNQPQHF
>-|TRBV6-5|TRBJ2-1|-
TGTGCCAGCAGTTACGGGGGCTATGGCTATGAGCAGTTCTTC
CASSYGGYGYEQFF
>once|TRBV5-1|TRBJ1-2|-
TGCGCCAGCAGCTCCGACTGGTCTGGAAACTATGGCTACACCTTC
CASSSDWSGNYGYTF
>-|TRBV9|TRBJ1-3|TRBD1
TGTGCCAGCAGCCGTCAGGGACAGGGGGCAAAGGGGAACACCATATATTTT
CASSRQGQGAKGNTIYF
>-|TRBV2|TRBJ1-2|-
TGTGCCAGCAGTGAACGAAGGGACATAGGTTACACCTTC
CASSERRDIGYTF
>-|TRBV12-2|TRBJ2-1|-
TGTGCAAGTCGCTTAGCGCAGGGCCTTCACAATGAGCAGTTCTTC
CASRLAQGLHNEQFF
>-|TRBV10-1|TRBJ2-7|-
TGCGCCAGCAACCCTCGGGCTCTTCCCTACGAGCAGTACTTC
CASNPRALPYEQYF
>once|TRBV6-6|TRBJ2-3|TRBD1
TGTGCCAGCAGGGACAGGGGGTTCTTCACAGATACGCAGTATTTT
CASRDRGFFTDTQYF
>few|TRBV29-1|TRBJ2-5|-
TGCAGCGTTGTCCAGCCACAGGGAGGGGGGGGGACCCAGTACTTC
CSVVQPQGGGGTQYF
>-|TRBV6-5|TRBJ1-1|-
TGTGCCAGCAGTTACCGGCCGGATCTGAACACTGAAGCTTTCTTT
CASSYRPDLNTEAFF
>-|TRBV6-6|TRBJ2-7|-
TGTGCCAGCAGTTCCTGGGATCGCTCCTACGAGCAGTACTTC
CASSSWDRSYEQYF
>-|TRBV5-1|TRBJ2-3|-
TGCGCCACCAGGGTCGGCGGCTCTGAGGATACGCAGTATTTT
CATRVGGSEDTQYF
>-|TRBV4-2|TRBJ2-5|TRBD2
TGTGCCAGCAGCCAAGAAGGGAGCGGGGGGCGGGTGGAGACCCAGTACTTC
CASSQEGSGGRVETQYF
>-|TRBV9|TRBJ1-1|-
TGTGCCAGCAGCGCCGCCCTAAGGGGTAGTACTGAAGCTTTCTTT
CASSAALRGSTEAFF
>medium-sized|TRBV19|TRBJ1-2|-
TGTGCCAGTAGGGGAAGGGGTGGGAACTATGGCTACACCTTC
CASRGRGGNYGYTF
>-|TRBV29-1|TRBJ1-1|-
TGCAGCGTATGGGGGACGTCGGGCACTGAAGCTTTCTTT
CSVWGTSGTEAFF
>-|TRBV7-9|TRBJ1-1|-
TGTGCCTTCGCTATCACTCCCAGGCCCTCGGGCACTGAAGCTTTCTTT
CAFAITPRPSGTEAFF
>-|TRBV5-4|TRBJ2-7|-
TGTGCCAGCAGCTTGGGGGGGCGCGTAAACGAGCAGTACTTC
CASSLGGRVNEQYF
>-|TRBV5-6|TRBJ1-5|TRBD1
TGTGCCAGCAGCTTGGGGGACAGGGGAGGCGATCAGCCCCAGCATTTT
CASSLGDRGGDQPQHF
>-|TRBV5-1|TRBJ1-2|-
TGCGCCAGCAGCCAAGGCGCGGGGGATGGCTACACCTTC
CASSQGAGDGYTF
>-|TRBV6-6|TRBJ2-7|TRBD1
TGTGCCAGCAGCAGGGACAGGGGAGGGGAGCAGTACTTC
CASSRDRGGEQYF
>-|TRBV2|TRBJ2-5|-
TGTGCCAGCAGTGGAGGCCTAAGTGAGACCCAGTACTTC
CASSGGLSETQYF
>-|TRBV13|TRBJ2-7|TRBD2
TGTGCCAGCAGCTTCACCAGCGGGGGGTACGAGCAGTACTTC
CASSFTSGGYEQYF
>-|TRBV13|TRBJ2-3|-
TGTGCCAGCAGCCCCTCCGGCACAGATACGCAGTATTTT
CASSPSGTDTQYF
>medium-sized|TRBV10-3|TRBJ1-1|TRBD1
TGTGCCATATCCCTATCCGGGACAGTGAACACTGAAGCTTTCTTT
CAISLSGTVNTEAFF
>-|TRBV25-1|TRBJ2-7|TRBD1
TGTGCCAGCAGTGAACCAGACAGGGCCTACGAGCAGTACTTC
CASSEPDRAYEQYF
>-|TRBV25-1|TRBJ1-2|-
TGTGCCAGCAGCCTCGAGGGTACGAGGGGCTACACCTTC
CASSLEGTRGYTF
>few|TRBV2|TRBJ2-5|-
TGTGCCAGCACGCCTTGGGCAGGAGAGACCCAGTACTTC
CASTPWAGETQYF
>-|TRBV7-9|TRBJ2-1|-
TGTGCCAGCAGCCTGGGACCAGACTACAATGAGCAGTTCTTC
CASSLGPDYNEQFF
>few|TRBV2|TRBJ2-2|TRBD2
TGTGCCAGCAGGGTCCTAGCGGGGAAGAACACCGGGGAGCTGTTTTTT
CASRVLAGKNTGELFF
>few|TRBV9|TRBJ1-2|TRBD1
TGTGCCAGCAGCGGTACAGGGGATGGCTACACCTTC
CASSGTGDGYTF
>-|TRBV7-2|TRBJ2-7|-
TGTGCCAGCAGCCCCGGGCCTTTCTACGAGCAGTACTTC
CASSPGPFYEQYF
>-|TRBV10-3|TRBJ1-1|-
TGTGCCATCAGGGGGGGCAGCGTGAACACTGAAGCTTTCTTT
CAIRGGSVNTEAFF
>-|TRBV7-8|TRBJ2-3|-
TGTGCCAGCAGCGCGAAAGGCGGATACACAGATACGCAGTATTTT
CASSAKGGYTDTQYF
>-|TRBV6-6|TRBJ2-7|TRBD2
TGTGCCAGCAGTTCAAGCGGGACCGGAGGGTACGAGCAGTACTTC
CASSSSGTGGYEQYF
>-|TRBV6-5|TRBJ2-7|-
TGTGCCAGCAGTTTCCACTACGAGCAGTACTTC
CASSFHYEQYF
>-|TRBV10-3|TRBJ2-2|TRBD2
TGTGCCCCCGGACTAGCGGGGATTACCGGGGAGCTGTTTTTT
CAPGLAGITGELFF
>-|TRBV9|TRBJ2-2|TRBD2
TGTGCCAGCAGCGTGACTAGCGGGGTTAACACCGGGGAGCTGTTTTTT
CASSVTSGVNTGELFF
>once|TRBV19|TRBJ2-1|-
TGTGCCACCACCGGGCGGTCGCGGTACAATGAGCAGTTCTTC
CATTGRSRYNEQFF
>-|TRBV6-5|TRBJ2-7|TRBD1
TGTGCCAGCAGCCTCCGGGACAGGGGTTCCTACGAGCAGTACTTC
CASSLRDRGSYEQYF
>-|TRBV5-8|TRBJ2-1|TRBD2
TGTGCCAGCAGCCCTACTACGGGACTAGCGGGGGGACGCTCCTACAATGAGCAGTTCTTC
CASSPTTGLAGGRSYNEQFF
>few|TRBV28|TRBJ1-6|-
TGTGCCAGCGCCGGGGAGGGCTATTCACCCCTCCACTTT
CASAGEGYSPLHF
>-|TRBV9|TRBJ1-2|TRBD1
TGTGCCAGCAGCCCCGGACAGGGGGCTGCGACAGGCTATGGCTACACCTTC
CASSPGQGAATGYGYTF